This TCR beta chain was sequenced in a study of blood T cell repertoires in COVID-19 (dated by TCRdb to about 2020). Regarding the research as a whole: Samples from collaborators originated in the United States, Italy and Spain and spanned both the acute and convalescent phases of COVID-19. Samples were obtained from the ongoing ImmuneRACE study (first 160 participants) and from some 1,300 subjects provided by 6 global collaborators. A de-identified subject ID, COVID-19 status, age in years and sex were almost always included in the sample metadata. Deeply sampled blood TCRbeta repertoires from subjects exposed to, actively infected with, or recovered from COVID-19 were included in the dataset. The repertoires were released in a freely available public database intended as a resource for research on the immune response to SARS-CoV-2. HLA class I and class II types, where available, came from metadata supplied by the sample provider rather than from assay-based typing. The material from the prospective study consisted of cDNA or gDNA derived from T cells, B-cell-depleted T cells, or PBMCs. Study-level results and caveats: The amount of clinical and demographic metadata varied by source and participant and was provided uncurated.

Details on this clone: Its antigen is not yet known. The sample holds no much larger clone one base away, and base qualities are not on file. Other DNA sequences in this sample translate to the same CDR3.

TCRbeta CDR3 regions were amplified from genomic DNA using the immunoSEQ Assay, a bias-controlled multiplex PCR. In the original analysis: The number of nucleated cells in each sample was estimated from the amplification of reference gene primers within the assay. To quantify the absolute abundance of each unique TCRbeta CDR3 rearrangement, sequence reads were collapsed and filtered. For each sample, productive Simpson clonality was calculated as the square root of Simpson's diversity index across productive rearrangements. TCRdb took this table from immuneACCESS and kept in-frame rearrangements with V and J called. Such tables lack part of the clones; where checked against another copy, unresolved V genes explain under half of the gap, and the rest is unexplained. D and trimming come from the DNA, and the V and J calls and clone size come from that table. Here the sample has around 230,000 clones; roughly 85% occur a single time. The ten biggest clones cover 5% to 6.5% of the sample.

One collaborating source in Seattle enrolled patients during active infection and followed them longitudinally through the course of disease. Each collaborating institution followed its own protocols to collect whole blood in K2EDTA tubes. For TCRbeta analysis, collaborators shipped samples in one of three forms: frozen whole blood, isolated PBMCs, or DNA extracted from either of those sample types. The clonotype was recovered from a man in his forties or fifties with COVID-19, enrolled during active disease. Sequencing was done on a sample of peripheral blood.

The CDR3 protein: CASSGTANYGYTF. At the DNA level, the sequence is TGTGCCAGCAGTGGGACAGCCAACTATGGCTACACCTTC. Here the chain combines TRBV2 and TRBJ1-2; TRBD1 is a possible D gene, resting on 6 matching bases. The CDR3 has 13 amino acids, counting the end cysteine and phenylalanine. The CDR3 DNA has 39 bases and is translated from base 1. Via the germline V gene, CDR1 is SNHLY and CDR2 FYNNEI. The germline ends are 8 bases apart after V is trimmed by 4 bases and J by 2 bases.